Listed below are T cell receptor beta chains from one sample, sequenced in a study of blood T cell repertoires in COVID-19. This table comes from immunoSEQ multiplex PCR, and its TCRdb copy is limited to in-frame clones, with some not included. The sample lists approximately 90,000 clones, about nine tenths occurring once. Sequenced input: peripheral blood. These receptors were taken from a woman between 65 and 79 years old with acute or convalescent COVID-19. Both conserved end residues are part of each CDR3. The order of the fields is clone size, D gene, V gene, J gene, CDR3 protein, CDR3 DNA. The D gene is left open where the match is weak. Part of the rows lack a size; the others show once, few, many or a class for expanded clones.

>NA|TRBD1|TRBV5-1|TRBJ1-1
CASSSSTGVTEAFF
TGCGCCAGCAGCTCCTCGACAGGGGTCACTGAAGCTTTCTTT
>NA|NA|TRBV30|TRBJ2-7
CAWSLGGYEQYF
TGTGCCTGGAGTCTGGGGGGCTACGAGCAGTACTTC
>NA|NA|TRBV3-1/TRBV3-2|TRBJ2-3
CASSQGGGTDTQYF
TGTGCCAGCAGCCAAGGGGGGGGCACAGATACGCAGTATTTT
>NA|NA|TRBV6-1|TRBJ2-1
CASSVPSLQSYNEQFF
TGTGCCAGCAGTGTGCCGAGCCTCCAAAGCTACAATGAGCAGTTCTTC
>NA|NA|TRBV11-3|TRBJ2-5
CAIHKYQETQYF
TGTGCCATCCACAAGTACCAAGAGACCCAGTACTTC
>NA|TRBD1|TRBV6-5|TRBJ1-4
CASSYGTGTNEKLFF
TGTGCCAGCAGTTACGGGACAGGGACTAATGAAAAACTGTTTTTT
>NA|NA|TRBV29-1|TRBJ2-7
CSVAEAGRRYEQYF
TGCAGCGTTGCAGAGGCGGGACGGAGGTACGAGCAGTACTTC
>NA|NA|TRBV6-1|TRBJ1-2
CASSDMNYGYTF
TGTGCCAGCAGTGACATGAACTATGGCTACACCTTC
>NA|NA|TRBV5-1|TRBJ1-1
CASSQINFVANTEAFF
TGCGCCAGCAGTCAAATTAACTTCGTTGCGAACACTGAAGCTTTCTTT
>NA|NA|TRBV4-1|TRBJ1-4
CASSQGVRAGNGEKLFF
TGCGCCAGCAGCCAAGGGGTACGGGCGGGCAATGGTGAAAAACTGTTTTTT
>few|NA|TRBV29-1|TRBJ2-1
CSVRRDPYNEQFF
TGCAGCGTCCGGAGGGACCCCTACAATGAGCAGTTCTTC
>NA|NA|TRBV10-1|TRBJ1-1
CASSGTYSTEAFF
TGCGCCAGCAGTGGGACATACAGCACTGAAGCTTTCTTT
>NA|NA|TRBV6-1|TRBJ1-6
CASSENSHNSPLHF
TGTGCCAGCAGTGAGAACAGCCATAATTCACCCCTCCACTTT
>NA|NA|TRBV19|TRBJ2-2
CASSLDSANTGELFF
TGTGCCAGTAGTCTGGACAGTGCGAACACCGGGGAGCTGTTTTTT
>few|TRBD1|TRBV14|TRBJ2-2
CASSQDIRGGENTGELFF
TGTGCCAGCAGCCAAGATATCCGAGGGGGCGAGAACACCGGGGAGCTGTTTTTT
>NA|NA|TRBV7-8|TRBJ2-1
CASSKTGRNEQFF
TGTGCCAGCAGCAAAACAGGCAGGAATGAGCAGTTCTTC
>NA|NA|TRBV10-2|TRBJ2-6
CASSLGISGANVLTF
TGCGCCAGCAGTCTAGGAATCTCTGGGGCCAACGTCCTGACTTTC
>NA|NA|TRBV5-6|TRBJ1-5
CASSLAGVESNQPQHF
TGTGCCAGCAGCTTGGCCGGGGTAGAGAGCAATCAGCCCCAGCATTTT
>NA|NA|TRBV29-1|TRBJ1-2
CSVAGDNYGYTF
TGCAGCGTGGCAGGGGATAACTATGGCTACACCTTC
>NA|NA|TRBV18|TRBJ1-2
CASSPVQGGGGYTF
TGTGCCAGCTCACCCGTACAGGGTGGGGGTGGCTACACCTTC
>NA|NA|TRBV3-1/TRBV3-2|TRBJ1-5
CASSPLTGGLGNQPQHF
TGTGCCAGCAGCCCCCTCACGGGGGGCTTGGGCAATCAGCCCCAGCATTTT
>NA|TRBD1|TRBV3-1/TRBV3-2|TRBJ1-4
CASSQTGLREKLFF
TGTGCCAGCAGCCAGACAGGGCTTCGCGAAAAACTGTTTTTT
>NA|NA|TRBV3-1/TRBV3-2|TRBJ1-6
CASSRSGGMPSPLHF
TGTGCCAGCAGCCGCTCGGGAGGAATGCCCTCACCCCTCCACTTT
>once|TRBD1|TRBV2|TRBJ1-5
CASSGTGTGLIYSNQPQHF
TGTGCCAGCAGTGGGACCGGGACAGGGCTGATATATAGCAATCAGCCCCAGCATTTT
>NA|NA|TRBV10-3|TRBJ1-2
CAISGEPNYGYTF
TGTGCCATCAGTGGGGAGCCTAACTATGGCTACACCTTC
>NA|NA|TRBV30|TRBJ2-7
CAWTGGISYEQYF
TGTGCCTGGACTGGAGGCATCTCATACGAGCAGTACTTC
>NA|NA|TRBV3-1/TRBV3-2|TRBJ1-2
CASSHAAGFGGYTF
TGTGCCAGCAGCCACGCTGCGGGGTTTGGTGGCTACACCTTC
>few|TRBD1|TRBV12-5|TRBJ2-2
CASARTGGAGELFF
TGTGCTAGTGCCCGGACAGGGGGGGCCGGGGAGCTGTTTTTT
>once|NA|TRBV11-1|TRBJ1-1
CASTLSGDTEAFF
TGTGCCAGCACGCTGTCTGGAGACACTGAAGCTTTCTTT
>NA|NA|TRBV6-1|TRBJ1-6
CASSEGRHGGSPLHF
TGTGCCAGCAGTGAGGGGAGACACGGTGGTTCCCCCCTCCACTTT
>NA|TRBD2|TRBV7-2|TRBJ2-1
CASSLARTSGGPKRNEQFF
TGTGCCAGCAGCTTAGCTCGGACTAGCGGGGGCCCTAAAAGGAATGAGCAGTTCTTC
>once|NA|TRBV6-2/TRBV6-3|TRBJ2-7
CASSYSRFNYEQYF
TGTGCCAGCAGTTACTCGAGATTTAACTACGAGCAGTACTTC
>NA|TRBD1|TRBV5-5|TRBJ2-5
CASSLGGTGLKTQYF
TGTGCCAGCAGCTTGGGGGGGACAGGGTTGAAGACCCAGTACTTC
>NA|NA|TRBV21-1|TRBJ1-2
CASSGRDRASANYGYTF
TGTGCCAGCAGCGGACGGGACAGGGCCTCCGCTAACTATGGCTACACCTTC
>NA|NA|TRBV2|TRBJ1-1
CASSPDSAYTEAFF
TGTGCCAGCAGCCCTGACAGCGCATACACTGAAGCTTTCTTT
>NA|TRBD1|TRBV19|TRBJ2-1
CASMGGQGLLYNEQFF
TGTGCCAGTATGGGGGGACAGGGGTTACTCTACAATGAGCAGTTCTTC
>NA|TRBD1|TRBV5-5|TRBJ1-1
CASSLYLGGGEVNTEAFF
TGTGCCAGCAGCTTGTATCTTGGAGGGGGCGAGGTGAACACTGAAGCTTTCTTT
>NA|TRBD1|TRBV9|TRBJ1-5
CASSGQGEQPQHF
TGTGCCAGCAGCGGACAGGGGGAACAGCCCCAGCATTTT
>NA|TRBD1|TRBV6-2/TRBV6-3|TRBJ2-2
CASSRRTGSAGELFF
TGTGCCAGCAGCCGACGGACAGGGAGCGCCGGGGAGCTGTTTTTT
>NA|NA|TRBV2|TRBJ1-4
CASLKQRVAHEKLFF
TGTGCCAGCCTAAAACAGAGGGTCGCGCATGAAAAACTGTTTTTT
>NA|NA|TRBV2|TRBJ2-7
CASKEGLQFYEQYF
TGTGCCAGTAAGGAGGGACTCCAATTCTACGAGCAGTACTTC
>NA|NA|TRBV28|TRBJ1-2
CASSSDSYYTF
TGTGCCAGCAGTTCGGACAGTTACTACACCTTC
>NA|TRBD1|TRBV2|TRBJ1-1
CASREQGAQAFF
TGTGCCAGCAGGGAACAGGGGGCCCAGGCTTTCTTT
>NA|NA|TRBV14|TRBJ2-3
CASSQGARSDTQYF
TGTGCCAGCAGCCAAGGGGCTCGCTCAGATACGCAGTATTTT
>NA|NA|TRBV11-3|TRBJ2-1
CASPIGLHPVYNEQFF
TGTGCCAGCCCCATAGGACTACATCCCGTCTACAATGAGCAGTTCTTC
>NA|NA|TRBV28|TRBJ1-1
CASSLVAGKAFF
TGTGCCAGCAGTTTAGTCGCAGGGAAAGCTTTCTTT
>NA|TRBD1|TRBV15|TRBJ1-1
CATSWKRRQGSPNTEAFF
TGTGCCACCAGCTGGAAGAGGAGACAGGGATCCCCAAACACTGAAGCTTTCTTT
>once|TRBD1|TRBV5-1|TRBJ2-3
CASSPGIAGQGADTQYF
TGCGCCAGCAGCCCGGGAATTGCGGGACAGGGGGCAGATACGCAGTATTTT
>NA|TRBD1|TRBV5-4|TRBJ1-2
CASRRTGGNYGYTF
TGTGCCAGCAGACGGACAGGAGGTAACTATGGCTACACCTTC
>NA|NA|TRBV5-1|TRBJ2-1
CASRTTGGEHNEQFF
TGCGCCAGCAGAACTACAGGGGGGGAGCACAATGAGCAGTTCTTC
>NA|TRBD1|TRBV28|TRBJ1-5
CASSYADRARSNQPQHF
TGTGCCAGCAGCTACGCGGACAGGGCTAGGAGCAATCAGCCCCAGCATTTT